This TCR beta chain was identified during a study of T cell responses to AZD1222 COVID-19 vaccine. Study-wide results and limits: The CD4 TCRs associated with vaccination extended across spike and predominated at 160-218 and 743-854. Just a handful of AZD1222 recipients tested seropositive at baseline. Repertoire sampling was restricted to post-peak T cell response timepoints.

Points on this clone: Its target is not known.

J lost 3 bases, V lost 5 bases, and 6 bases had no gene match. Germline V gene lookup returns CDR1 MNHEY and CDR2 SMNVEV (reference sequence). The CDR3 sequence is 15 residues long. TCRdb's table, derived via immunoSEQ multiplex PCR, lists solely in-frame clones and lacks some. This sample has just under 150,000 clones, with roughly 89% found just once. The chain carries TRBV27 and TRBJ2-7, with TRBD2 matching over 11 bases. This sample comprised peripheral blood, obtained 28 days after the second AZD1222 dose. This receptor was taken from an adult who received the AZD1222 COVID-19 vaccine. The DNA of the CDR3 is TGTGCCAGCAGTGCCGGACTAGCGGGCTTCTACGAGCAGTACTTC. This codes for CASSAGLAGFYEQYF.